This T cell receptor (beta chain) came from a study of cytomegalovirus exposure and HLA in healthy donors. A multiplex PCR was run with 60 Vbeta primers and 13 Jbeta primers. TCRdb's copy holds only in-frame clones and misses some; the assay was immunoSEQ multiplex PCR. The sample lists about 93,000 clones; more than 55% were seen once. Study-level results: Information on immune exposure was restricted to one variable (CMV serostatus). The dataset shows that most TCR sequences were rare, while some public TCRs occurred in many donors. Prior analysis indicated that the majority of TCR beta V segments exhibited productivity approximately 87% or approximately 30% of the time. In vitro work confirmed that three CMV-associated chains recognize CMV antigens.

Comments on this clone: What it binds is not known.

This clonotype was obtained from a boy aged 5-17 years in good health and CMV-seropositive. The specimen sequenced was PBMCs.

CDR3 region: CASSQVGGLAAYEQYF. The CDR3 bases are TGTGCCAGCAGCCAAGTCGGCGGACTAGCGGCCTACGAGCAGTACTTC. V and J are TRBV7-2 and TRBJ2-7, with 10 bases aligning to TRBD2. The junction had 9 bases not matched to a gene; V was cut back by 5 bases and J by 2 bases. The CDR3 is 16 residues long. CDR1 SGHTA and CDR2 FQGNSA come from the germline V gene.